The clone carrying this T cell receptor (beta chain) was picked up many times. Its antigen is as yet unknown. The CDR3 is 15 amino acids. The V gene end was trimmed by 4 bases and the J gene end by 5 bases; junction bases not matched to a gene: 10. Germline V gives CDR1 MGHDK, CDR2 SYGVNS. Unique molecular identifiers were used in preparing the TCRbeta library. TCRdb re-called the PCR reads with MiXCR, one entry per CDR3 protein. The repertoire consists of roughly 74,000 distinct CDR3 sequences, with around a sixth occurring once and the leading ten covering 51%. The data are from a study of T-cell reconstitution after alpha-beta-depleted transplantation in children. Study-wide results and caveats: Where alpha-beta T cells came from about two months after transplant was reportedly several hundred expanded graft clones. From surviving recipient T cells and thymic progenitors came the high day-60 TCRbeta diversity observed in some patients. Diversity and T-cell counts at one year after transplant derived mostly from new T cells.

The source was PBMCs, mostly from graft donor cells, collected 360 days after TCRalphabeta/CD19-depleted stem cell transplant. This chain links TRBV25-1 with TRBJ2-7; 8 bases match TRBD1. The receptor was derived from a male patient aged 2-9 years who had a stem cell transplant for acute lymphoblastic leukemia, so the T cells may come from the graft donor. The CDR3 DNA is TGTGCCAGCAGTGGTTGGACAGGGACCTTGCACGAGCAGTACTTC. Translating it yields CASSGWTGTLHEQYF.